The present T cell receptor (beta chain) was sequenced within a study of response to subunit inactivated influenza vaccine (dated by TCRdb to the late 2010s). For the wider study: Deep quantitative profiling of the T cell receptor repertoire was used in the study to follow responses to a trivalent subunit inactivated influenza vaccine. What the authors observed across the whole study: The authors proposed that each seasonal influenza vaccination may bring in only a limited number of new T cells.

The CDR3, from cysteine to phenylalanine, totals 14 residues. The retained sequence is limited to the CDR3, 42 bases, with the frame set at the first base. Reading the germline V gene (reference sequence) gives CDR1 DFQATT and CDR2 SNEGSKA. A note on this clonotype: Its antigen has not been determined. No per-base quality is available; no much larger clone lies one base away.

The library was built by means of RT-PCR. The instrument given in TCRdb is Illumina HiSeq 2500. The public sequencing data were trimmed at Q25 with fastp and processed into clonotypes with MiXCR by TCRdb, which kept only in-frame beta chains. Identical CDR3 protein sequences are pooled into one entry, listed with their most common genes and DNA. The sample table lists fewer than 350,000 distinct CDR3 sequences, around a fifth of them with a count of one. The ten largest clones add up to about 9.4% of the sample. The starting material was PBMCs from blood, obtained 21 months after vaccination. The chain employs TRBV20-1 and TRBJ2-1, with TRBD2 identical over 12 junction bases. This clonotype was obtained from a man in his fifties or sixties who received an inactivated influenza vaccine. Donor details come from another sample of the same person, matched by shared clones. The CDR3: CSKLAGGPHNEQFF. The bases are TGCAGCAAACTAGCGGGAGGTCCGCACAATGAGCAGTTCTTC.